The source of this T cell receptor (beta chain) is a study of T cell repertoires in cytomegalovirus infection. Study-wide background: CMV epitopes used comprised recently identified HLA-C-restricted ones and well-studied HLA-B-restricted ones. Signatures in public TCR beta sequences pointed to both CMV infection and matching HLA type.

As for this clonotype: Its antigen is unknown.

General study findings and limits: CMV-specific HLA-C-restricted TCR beta clonotypes dominated the ex vivo response. Cumulated frequencies of public TCR beta families served to identify carriers of CMV plus the relevant HLA.

Each CDR3 protein is one row after TCRdb ran MiXCR on the reads. The sample includes 400,000 to 600,000 distinct CDR3 sequences, under 45% seen only once; the top ten take around 45%. Germline CDR1 is SEHNR and CDR2 is FQNEAQ (reference sequence). The CDR3 has 15 amino acids. V lost 5 bases and J 9 bases, leaving 20 bases between the germline ends. The source was cultured PBMCs, collected from culture after CMV antigen stimulation. The TCR originated in a human donor in good health (CMV status not recorded). Some clones in this sample may be carry-over from other donors' samples. The chain couples TRBV7-9 to TRBJ1-5; D is perhaps TRBD1 (5 bases). This chain's CDR3 is CASSAWDWLGWPQHF. In DNA, the CDR3 is TGTGCCAGCAGCGCCTGGGACTGGCTGGGATGGCCCCAGCATTTT.